This T cell receptor (beta chain) was obtained from a study of blood T cell repertoires in COVID-19. Overall study context: The United States, Italy and Spain provided the acute and convalescent COVID-19 samples.

The repertoire was sequenced with immunoSEQ multiplex PCR; TCRdb's copy has only in-frame clones and lacks some. This table has 100,000 or so clones, 75% to 90% appearing once. The V gene end was trimmed by 6 bases and the J gene end by 1 base; junction bases not matched to a gene: 8. CDR1 is MNHEY and CDR2 is SMNVEV in the germline V gene (reference sequence). The CDR3 spans 16 residues. The rearrangement joins TRBV27 to TRBJ2-5; 10 bases are shared with TRBD2. What was sequenced was peripheral blood. The receptor was derived from a woman of 80 years or more with acute or convalescent COVID-19. CDR3 coding DNA: TGTGCCAGCAGCCCTATAGCGGGGGGCCTCCAAGAGACCCAGTACTTC. It is translated as CASSPIAGGLQETQYF.